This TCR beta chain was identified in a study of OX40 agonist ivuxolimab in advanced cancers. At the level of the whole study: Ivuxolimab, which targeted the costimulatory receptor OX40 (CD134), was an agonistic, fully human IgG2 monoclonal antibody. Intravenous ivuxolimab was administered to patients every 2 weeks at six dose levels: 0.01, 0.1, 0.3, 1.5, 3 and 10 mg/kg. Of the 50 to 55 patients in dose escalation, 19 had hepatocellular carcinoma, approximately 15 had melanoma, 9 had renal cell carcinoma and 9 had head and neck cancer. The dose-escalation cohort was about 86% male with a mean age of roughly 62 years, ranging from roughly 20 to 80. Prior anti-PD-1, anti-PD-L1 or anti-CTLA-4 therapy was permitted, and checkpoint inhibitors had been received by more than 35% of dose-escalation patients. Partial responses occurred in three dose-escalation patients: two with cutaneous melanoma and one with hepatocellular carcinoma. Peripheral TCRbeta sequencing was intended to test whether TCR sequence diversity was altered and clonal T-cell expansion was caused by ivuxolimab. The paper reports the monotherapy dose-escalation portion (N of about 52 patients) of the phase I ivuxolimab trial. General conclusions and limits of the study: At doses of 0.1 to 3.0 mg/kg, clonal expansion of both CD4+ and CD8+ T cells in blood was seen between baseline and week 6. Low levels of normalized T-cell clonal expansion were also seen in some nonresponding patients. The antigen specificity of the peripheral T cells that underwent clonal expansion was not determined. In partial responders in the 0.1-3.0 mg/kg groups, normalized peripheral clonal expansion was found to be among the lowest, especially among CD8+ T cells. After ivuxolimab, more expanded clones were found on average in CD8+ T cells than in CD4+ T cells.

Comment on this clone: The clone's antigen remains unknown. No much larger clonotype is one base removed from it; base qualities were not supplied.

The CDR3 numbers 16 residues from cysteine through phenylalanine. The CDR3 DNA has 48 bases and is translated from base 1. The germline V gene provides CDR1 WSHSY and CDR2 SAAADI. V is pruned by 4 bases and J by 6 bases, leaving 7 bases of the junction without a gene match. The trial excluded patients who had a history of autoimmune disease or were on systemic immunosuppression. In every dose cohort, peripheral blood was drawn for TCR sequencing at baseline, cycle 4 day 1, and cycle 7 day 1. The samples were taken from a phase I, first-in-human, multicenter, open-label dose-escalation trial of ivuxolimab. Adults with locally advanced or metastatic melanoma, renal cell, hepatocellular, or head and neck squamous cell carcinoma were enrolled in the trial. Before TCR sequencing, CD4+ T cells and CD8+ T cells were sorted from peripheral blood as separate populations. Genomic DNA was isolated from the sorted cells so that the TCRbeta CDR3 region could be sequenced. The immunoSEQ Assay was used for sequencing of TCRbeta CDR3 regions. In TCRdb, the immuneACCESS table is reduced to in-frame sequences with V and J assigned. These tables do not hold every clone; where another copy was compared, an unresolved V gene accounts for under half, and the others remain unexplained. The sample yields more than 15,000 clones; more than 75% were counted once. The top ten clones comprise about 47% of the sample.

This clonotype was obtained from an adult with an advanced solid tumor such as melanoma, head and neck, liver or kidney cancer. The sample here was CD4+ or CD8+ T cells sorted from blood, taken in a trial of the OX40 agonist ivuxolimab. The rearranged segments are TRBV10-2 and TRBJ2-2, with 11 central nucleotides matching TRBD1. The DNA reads TGCGCCAGCAGTGCAACGGACAGGGGGCTCCCCGGGGAGCTGTTTTTT. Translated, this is CASSATDRGLPGELFF.